Below, one TCR beta chain is given with its context. Antigen unknown. 60 Vbeta and 13 Jbeta primers were used in PCR. Produced via immunoSEQ multiplex PCR; TCRdb's table is partial and in-frame only. This table has 150,000 to 200,000 clones, roughly 74% appearing once. This entry belongs to a study of cytomegalovirus exposure and HLA in healthy donors. Whole-study findings and limits: Despite most TCR sequences being rare, some public TCRs occurred in many donors. More clonal expansion characterized HLA-associated TCR beta chains than equally common others in a later analysis.

J was trimmed by 4 bases and V by 4 bases; bases with no gene match: 13. CDR1 is SGHRS and CDR2 is YFSETQ in the germline V gene. This CDR3 is 17 amino acids long. The sequenced sample was PBMCs. V is TRBV5-1 and J is TRBJ2-2, with 7 bases aligning to TRBD1. The receptor was isolated from a woman aged 25 to 39 in good health and CMV-seropositive. CDR3 DNA sequence: TGCGCCAGCAGCCGACCGGGACAGCTTGGAAGCACCGGGGAGCTGTTTTTT. This gives the protein CASSRPGQLGSTGELFF. The complete variable domain, with remaining parts taken from reference TRBV5-1 and TRBJ2-2, reads KAGVTQTPRYLIKTRGQQVTLSCSPISGHRSVSWYQQTPGQGLQFLFEYFSETQRNKGNFPGRFSGRQFSNSRSEMNVSTLELGDSALYLCASSRPGQLGSTGELFFGEGSRLTVL.